The 5 T cell receptor beta chains below come from one sample, sequenced in a study of T cells after yellow fever vaccination. TCRdb processed the 5' RACE reads anew with MiXCR; each CDR3 protein has one entry. The sample has around 250,000 distinct CDR3 sequences; 6.9% are singletons. Sequencing was performed on CD4+ T cells sorted from PBMCs, taken 15 days after the yellow fever booster vaccination. These receptors were collected from a young man who received the YFV17D yellow fever vaccine.

This clonotype turned up a few times. The rearrangement uses TRBV9 and TRBJ1-2; TRBD1 might be the D (6 bases). Germline V gives CDR1 SGDLS, CDR2 YYNGEE. This CDR3 is 12 amino acids long. Trimming took 7 bases from V and 8 from J, leaving 15 bases between them. CDR3 protein: CASSGTYDGYTF. The CDR3 DNA reads TGTGCCAGCTCCGGGACATACGACGGCTACACCTTC.

The rearrangement uses TRBV20-1 and TRBJ1-5; perhaps TRBD1 as D (6 bases). The CDR3 contains 14 residues. Germline loops: CDR1 DFQATT, CDR2 SNEGSKA (reference sequence). The germline V and J ends were trimmed by 2 bases and 7 bases, with 15 bases remaining between them. The CDR3 protein is CSARNGGLGQPQHF. The CDR3 coding sequence is TGCAGTGCTAGAAACGGGGGCTTGGGGCAGCCCCAGCATTTT.

This clonotype has a count of ten or more. This rearrangement joins TRBV20-1 to TRBJ2-7; D is unclear. Germline assignment: CDR1 DFQATT and CDR2 SNEGSKA (reference sequence). V lost 0 bases and J lost 5, with 5 bases in between. The CDR3 covers 11 residues. For the CDR3, the DNA is TGCAGTGCTAGAGATCAGCACGAGCAGTACTTC. Translating gives CSARDQHEQYF.

The sample holds many counts of this clonotype. The chain carries TRBV20-1 and TRBJ2-1; 8 bases are shared with TRBD1. The CDR3 sequence is 15 residues long. Per germline, CDR1 DFQATT and CDR2 SNEGSKA (reference sequence). V was clipped by 0 bases and J by 11 bases; unmatched bases: 12. The CDR3 nucleotides are TGCAGTGCTAGAGATCAGGGCAGGGGGCGGATGCAGCAGTTCTTC. This translates into CSARDQGRGRMQQFF.

This clonotype was counted a few times. The chain joins TRBV27 to TRBJ1-6, with TRBD1 as a possible D gene (5 bases). Looked up from germline, CDR1 is MNHEY and CDR2 is SMNVEV (reference sequence). This CDR3 has 15 residues. V dropped 0 bases and J dropped 8 bases, with 11 bases sitting between them. The CDR3 here is CASSLSFRVDSPLHF. The CDR3 DNA follows: TGTGCCAGCAGTTTATCGTTCAGGGTTGATTCACCCCTCCACTTT.